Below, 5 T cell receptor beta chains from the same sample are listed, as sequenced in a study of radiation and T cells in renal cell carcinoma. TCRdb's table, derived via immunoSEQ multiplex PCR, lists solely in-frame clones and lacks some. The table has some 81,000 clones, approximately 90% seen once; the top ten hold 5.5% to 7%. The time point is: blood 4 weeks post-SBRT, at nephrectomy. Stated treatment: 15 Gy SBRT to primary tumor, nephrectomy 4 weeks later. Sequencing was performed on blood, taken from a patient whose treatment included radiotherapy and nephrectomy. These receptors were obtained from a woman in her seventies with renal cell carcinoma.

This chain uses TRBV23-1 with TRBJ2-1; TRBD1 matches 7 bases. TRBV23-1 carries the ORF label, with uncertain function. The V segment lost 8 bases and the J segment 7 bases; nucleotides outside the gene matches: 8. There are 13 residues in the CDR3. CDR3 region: CASATGFWNEQFF. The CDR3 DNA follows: TGCGCCAGCGCGACAGGGTTCTGGAATGAGCAGTTCTTC.

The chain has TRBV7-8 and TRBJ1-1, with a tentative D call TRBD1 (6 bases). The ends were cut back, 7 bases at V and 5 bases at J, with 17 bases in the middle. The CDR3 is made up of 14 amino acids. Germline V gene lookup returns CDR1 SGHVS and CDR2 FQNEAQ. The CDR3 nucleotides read TGTGCCAGCAATCGAAGGGCAGGGGATACTGAAGCTTTCTTT. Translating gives CASNRRAGDTEAFF.

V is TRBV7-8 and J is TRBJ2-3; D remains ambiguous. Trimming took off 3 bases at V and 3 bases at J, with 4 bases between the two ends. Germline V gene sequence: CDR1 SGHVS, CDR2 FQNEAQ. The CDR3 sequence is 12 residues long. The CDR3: CASSFWTDTQYF. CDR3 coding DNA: TGTGCCAGCAGCTTCTGGACAGATACGCAGTATTTT.

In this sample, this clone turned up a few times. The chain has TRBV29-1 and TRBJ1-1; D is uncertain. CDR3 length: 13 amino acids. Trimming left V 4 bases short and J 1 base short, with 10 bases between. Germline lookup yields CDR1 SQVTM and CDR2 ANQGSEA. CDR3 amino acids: CSVAWSGNTEAFF. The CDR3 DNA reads TGCAGCGTTGCTTGGTCGGGGAACACTGAAGCTTTCTTT.

CDR3 nucleotides: TGTGCCAGCAGTTACACAGGACAGGGGGTGTATTTT. Amino acids: CASSYTGQGVYF. V usage is TRBV6-5 and J usage is TRBJ2-3; 10 nucleotides match TRBD1. Trimming took 2 bases from V and 14 from J; bases not matched to a gene: 4. This CDR3 contains 12 residues. Germline assignment: CDR1 MNHEY and CDR2 SVGAGI.